This TCR beta chain was obtained from a study of blood T cell repertoires in COVID-19. Study in general: Specimens from acute and convalescent COVID-19 originated in the United States, Italy and Spain. PBMCs, B-cell-depleted T cells, or T cells provided the cDNA or gDNA that made up the material.

The germline V gene has CDR1 LNHDA and CDR2 SQIVND (reference sequence). The V gene end was trimmed by 9 bases and the J gene end by 5 bases; junction bases not matched to a gene: 8. This CDR3 contains 15 residues. Per the original methods: The assay estimated nucleated cells by amplifying reference gene primers. TCRdb's table, derived via immunoSEQ multiplex PCR, lists solely in-frame clones and lacks some. V and J calls plus clone size are reproduced from that table; the DNA served to infer D and trimming. The table includes about 190,000 clones, 82% detected once. Patients from Seattle were sampled longitudinally, starting during active infection.

The sequenced sample consisted of peripheral blood. The receptor comes from a woman in her sixties with COVID-19, enrolled during active disease. The genes are TRBV19 and TRBJ1-6, with 9 bases lining up with TRBD1. The CDR3 DNA reads TGTGCCAGCCGGGACAGGGATTCTCATAATTCACCCCTCCACTTT. This translates into CASRDRDSHNSPLHF.